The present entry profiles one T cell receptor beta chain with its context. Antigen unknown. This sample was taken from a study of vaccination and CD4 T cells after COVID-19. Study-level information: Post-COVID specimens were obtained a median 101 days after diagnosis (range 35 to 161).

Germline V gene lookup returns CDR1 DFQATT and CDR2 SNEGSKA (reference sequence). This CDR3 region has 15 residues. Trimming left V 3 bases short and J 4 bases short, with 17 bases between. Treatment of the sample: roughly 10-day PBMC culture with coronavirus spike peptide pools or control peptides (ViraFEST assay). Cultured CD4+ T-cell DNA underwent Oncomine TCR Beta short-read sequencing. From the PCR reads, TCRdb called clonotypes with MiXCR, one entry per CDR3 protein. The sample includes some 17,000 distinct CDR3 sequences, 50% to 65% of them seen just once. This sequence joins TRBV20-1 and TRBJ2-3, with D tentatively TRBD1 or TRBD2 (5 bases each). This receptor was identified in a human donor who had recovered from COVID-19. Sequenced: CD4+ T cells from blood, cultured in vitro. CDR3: CSASDWTSRADTQYF. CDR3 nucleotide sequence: TGCAGTGCTAGCGATTGGACTTCCAGGGCAGATACGCAGTATTTT.